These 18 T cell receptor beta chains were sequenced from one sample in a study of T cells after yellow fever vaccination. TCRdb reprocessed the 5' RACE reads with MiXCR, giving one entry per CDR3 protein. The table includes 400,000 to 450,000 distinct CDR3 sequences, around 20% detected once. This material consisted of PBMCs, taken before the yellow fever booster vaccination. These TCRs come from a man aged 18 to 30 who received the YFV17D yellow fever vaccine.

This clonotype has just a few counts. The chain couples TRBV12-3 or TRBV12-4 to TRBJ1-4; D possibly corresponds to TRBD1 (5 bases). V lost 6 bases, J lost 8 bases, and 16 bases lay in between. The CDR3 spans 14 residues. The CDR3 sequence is CASSERGEGEKLFF. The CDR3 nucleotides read TGTGCCAGCAGCGAGAGAGGGGAAGGAGAAAAACTGTTTTTT.

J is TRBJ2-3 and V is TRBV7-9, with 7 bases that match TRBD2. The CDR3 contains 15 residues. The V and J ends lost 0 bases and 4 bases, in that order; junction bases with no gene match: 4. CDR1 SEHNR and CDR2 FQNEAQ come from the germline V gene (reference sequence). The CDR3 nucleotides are TGTGCCAGCAGCTTAGCCCTAGCGGTCCCAGATACGCAGTATTTT. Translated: CASSLALAVPDTQYF. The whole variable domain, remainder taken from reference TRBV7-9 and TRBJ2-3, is DTGVSQNPRHKITKRGQNVTFRCDPISEHNRLYWYRQTLGQGPEFLTYFQNEAQLEKSRLLSDRFSAERPKGSFSTLEIQRTEQGDSAMYLCASSLALAVPDTQYFGPGTRLTVL.

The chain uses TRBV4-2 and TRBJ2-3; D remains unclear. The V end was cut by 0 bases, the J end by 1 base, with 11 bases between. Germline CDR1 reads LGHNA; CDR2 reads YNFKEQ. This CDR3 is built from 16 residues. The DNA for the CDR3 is TGTGCCAGCAGCCAAGACCTCAGGCAGGGCACAGATACGCAGTATTTT. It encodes CASSQDLRQGTDTQYF.

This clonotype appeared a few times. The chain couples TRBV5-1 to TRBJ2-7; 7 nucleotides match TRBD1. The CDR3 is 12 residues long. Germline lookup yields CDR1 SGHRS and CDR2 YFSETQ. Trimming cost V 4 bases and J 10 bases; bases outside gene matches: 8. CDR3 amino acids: CASSIGTAEQYF. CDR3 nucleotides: TGCGCCAGCAGCATCGGGACAGCGGAACAGTACTTC.

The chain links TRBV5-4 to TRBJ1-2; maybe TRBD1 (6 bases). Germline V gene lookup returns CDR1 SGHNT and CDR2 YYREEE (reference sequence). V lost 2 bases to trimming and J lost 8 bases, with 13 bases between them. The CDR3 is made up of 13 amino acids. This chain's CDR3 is CASSFLQGRGYTF. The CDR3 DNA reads TGTGCCAGCAGCTTTTTACAGGGCCGGGGCTACACCTTC.

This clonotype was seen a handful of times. This CDR3 is CSATPGVGTEAFF. In DNA form, the CDR3 reads TGCAGTGCTACACCGGGGGTGGGGACTGAAGCTTTCTTT. The chain employs TRBV20-1 and TRBJ1-1, with D possibly being TRBD1 (5 bases). Per the germline V gene, CDR1 is DFQATT and CDR2 is SNEGSKA (reference sequence). V dropped 4 bases and J dropped 5 bases, with 14 bases sitting between them. The CDR3 spans 13 residues.

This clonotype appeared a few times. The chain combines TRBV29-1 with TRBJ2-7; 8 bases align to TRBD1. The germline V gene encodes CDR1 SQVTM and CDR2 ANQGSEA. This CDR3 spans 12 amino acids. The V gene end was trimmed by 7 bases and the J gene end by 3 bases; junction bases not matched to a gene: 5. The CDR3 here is CSGRTGGYEQYF. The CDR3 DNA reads TGCAGCGGGCGCACAGGGGGCTACGAGCAGTACTTC.

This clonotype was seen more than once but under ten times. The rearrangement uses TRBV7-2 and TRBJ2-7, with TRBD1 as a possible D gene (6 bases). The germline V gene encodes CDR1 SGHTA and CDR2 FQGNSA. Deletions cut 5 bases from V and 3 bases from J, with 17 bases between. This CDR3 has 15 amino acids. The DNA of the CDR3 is TGTGCCAGCAGCCTGGTCCCCCTACAGGGCTACGAGCAGTACGTC. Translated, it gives CASSLVPLQGYEQYV.

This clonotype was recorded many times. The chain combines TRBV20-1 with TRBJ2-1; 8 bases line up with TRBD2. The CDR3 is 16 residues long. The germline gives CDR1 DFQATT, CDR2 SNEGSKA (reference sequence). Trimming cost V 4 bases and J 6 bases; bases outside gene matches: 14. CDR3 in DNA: TGCAGTGCTATAAGCTCCGGGGGGGCCTATCCCAATGAGCAGTTCTTC. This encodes CSAISSGGAYPNEQFF.

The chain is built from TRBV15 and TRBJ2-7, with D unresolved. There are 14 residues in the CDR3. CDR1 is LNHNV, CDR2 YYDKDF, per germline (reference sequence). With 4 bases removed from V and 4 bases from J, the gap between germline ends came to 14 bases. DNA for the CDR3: TGTGCCACCAGCACTTCTTCGTCTGGGTACGAGCAGTACGTC. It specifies CATSTSSSGYEQYV.

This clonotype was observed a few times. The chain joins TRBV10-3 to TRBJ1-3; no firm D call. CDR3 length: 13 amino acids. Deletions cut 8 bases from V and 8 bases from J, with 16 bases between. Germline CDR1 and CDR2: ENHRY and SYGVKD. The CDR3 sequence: CAIGPAFMHTIYF. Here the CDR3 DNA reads TGTGCCATCGGACCGGCCTTTATGCACACCATATATTTT.

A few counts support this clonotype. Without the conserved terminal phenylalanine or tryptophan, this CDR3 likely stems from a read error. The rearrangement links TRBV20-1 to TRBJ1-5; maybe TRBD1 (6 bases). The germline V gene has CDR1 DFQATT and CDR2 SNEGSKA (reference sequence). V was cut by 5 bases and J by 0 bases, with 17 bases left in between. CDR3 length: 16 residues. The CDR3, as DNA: TGCAGTGCTGGGGCACAGGGATTTCCTAGCAATCAGCCCCAGCATCTT. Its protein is CSAGAQGFPSNQPQHL.

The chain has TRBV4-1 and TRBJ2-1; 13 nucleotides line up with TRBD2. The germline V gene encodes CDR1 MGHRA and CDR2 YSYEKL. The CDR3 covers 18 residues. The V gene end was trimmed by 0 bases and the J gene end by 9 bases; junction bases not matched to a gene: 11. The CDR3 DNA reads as TGCGCCAGCAGCCAAGATCAAACTAGCGGGGGGGGAATTCGTGAGCAGTTCTTC. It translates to CASSQDQTSGGGIREQFF.

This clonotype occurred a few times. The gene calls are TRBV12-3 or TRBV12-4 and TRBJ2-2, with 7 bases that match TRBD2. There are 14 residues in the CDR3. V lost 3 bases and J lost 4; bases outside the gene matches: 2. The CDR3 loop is CASSLASGTGELFF. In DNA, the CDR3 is TGTGCCAGCAGTTTGGCTAGCGGCACCGGGGAGCTGTTTTTT.

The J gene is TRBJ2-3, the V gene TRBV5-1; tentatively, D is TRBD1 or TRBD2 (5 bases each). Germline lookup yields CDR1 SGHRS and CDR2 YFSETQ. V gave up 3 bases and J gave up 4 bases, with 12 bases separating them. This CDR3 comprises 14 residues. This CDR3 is CASSSPSGPDTQYF. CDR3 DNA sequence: TGCGCCAGCAGCTCCCCCTCGGGGCCAGATACGCAGTATTTT. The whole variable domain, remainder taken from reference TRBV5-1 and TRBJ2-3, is KAGVTQTPRYLIKTRGQQVTLSCSPISGHRSVSWYQQTPGQGLQFLFEYFSETQRNKGNFPGRFSGRQFSNSRSEMNVSTLELGDSALYLCASSSPSGPDTQYFGPGTRLTVL.

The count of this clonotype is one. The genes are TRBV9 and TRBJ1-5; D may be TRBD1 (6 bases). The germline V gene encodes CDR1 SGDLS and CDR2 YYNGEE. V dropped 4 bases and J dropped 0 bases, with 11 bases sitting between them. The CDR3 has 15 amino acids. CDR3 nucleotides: TGTGCCAGCAGCCGCGGGACAAATAGCAATCAGCCCCAGCATTTT. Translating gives CASSRGTNSNQPQHF.

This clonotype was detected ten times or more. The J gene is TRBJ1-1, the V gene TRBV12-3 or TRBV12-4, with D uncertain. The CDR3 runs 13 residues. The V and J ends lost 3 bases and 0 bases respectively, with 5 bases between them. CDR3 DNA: TGTGCCAGCAGTTTCGTGCTGAACACTGAAGCTTTCTTT. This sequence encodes CASSFVLNTEAFF.

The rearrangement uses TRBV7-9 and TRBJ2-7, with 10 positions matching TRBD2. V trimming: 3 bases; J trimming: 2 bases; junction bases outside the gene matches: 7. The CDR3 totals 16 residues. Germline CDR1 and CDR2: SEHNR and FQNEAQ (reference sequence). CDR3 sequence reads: CASSLVAGGPPYEQYF. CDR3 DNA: TGTGCCAGCAGCTTGGTAGCGGGGGGTCCTCCCTACGAGCAGTACTTC.